This T cell receptor beta chain was sequenced for a study of blood T cell repertoires in COVID-19. Study summary: The United States, Italy and Spain provided the acute and convalescent COVID-19 samples. T cells, B-cell-depleted T cells, or PBMCs supplied cDNA or gDNA.

V dropped 8 bases and J dropped 5; count of bases not matched to a gene: 6. Per germline, CDR1 ENHRY and CDR2 SYGVKD. The CDR3 covers 13 residues. In the original processing: For nucleated cells, counts were estimated from reference gene primer amplification. Clones were read by immunoSEQ multiplex PCR, and TCRdb kept only the in-frame ones, dropping some. From that table come the V and J calls and clone size; the DNA was used to work out D and trimming. The table records roughly 250,000 clones, about 89% of them present only once. The material sequenced was peripheral blood. This receptor was identified in a young man with acute or convalescent COVID-19. V is TRBV10-3 and J is TRBJ1-1; TRBD1 matches 9 bases. Written as DNA, the CDR3 is TGTGCCATCTCTGACAGGGGGGGTACTGAAGCTTTCTTT. Protein product: CAISDRGGTEAFF.